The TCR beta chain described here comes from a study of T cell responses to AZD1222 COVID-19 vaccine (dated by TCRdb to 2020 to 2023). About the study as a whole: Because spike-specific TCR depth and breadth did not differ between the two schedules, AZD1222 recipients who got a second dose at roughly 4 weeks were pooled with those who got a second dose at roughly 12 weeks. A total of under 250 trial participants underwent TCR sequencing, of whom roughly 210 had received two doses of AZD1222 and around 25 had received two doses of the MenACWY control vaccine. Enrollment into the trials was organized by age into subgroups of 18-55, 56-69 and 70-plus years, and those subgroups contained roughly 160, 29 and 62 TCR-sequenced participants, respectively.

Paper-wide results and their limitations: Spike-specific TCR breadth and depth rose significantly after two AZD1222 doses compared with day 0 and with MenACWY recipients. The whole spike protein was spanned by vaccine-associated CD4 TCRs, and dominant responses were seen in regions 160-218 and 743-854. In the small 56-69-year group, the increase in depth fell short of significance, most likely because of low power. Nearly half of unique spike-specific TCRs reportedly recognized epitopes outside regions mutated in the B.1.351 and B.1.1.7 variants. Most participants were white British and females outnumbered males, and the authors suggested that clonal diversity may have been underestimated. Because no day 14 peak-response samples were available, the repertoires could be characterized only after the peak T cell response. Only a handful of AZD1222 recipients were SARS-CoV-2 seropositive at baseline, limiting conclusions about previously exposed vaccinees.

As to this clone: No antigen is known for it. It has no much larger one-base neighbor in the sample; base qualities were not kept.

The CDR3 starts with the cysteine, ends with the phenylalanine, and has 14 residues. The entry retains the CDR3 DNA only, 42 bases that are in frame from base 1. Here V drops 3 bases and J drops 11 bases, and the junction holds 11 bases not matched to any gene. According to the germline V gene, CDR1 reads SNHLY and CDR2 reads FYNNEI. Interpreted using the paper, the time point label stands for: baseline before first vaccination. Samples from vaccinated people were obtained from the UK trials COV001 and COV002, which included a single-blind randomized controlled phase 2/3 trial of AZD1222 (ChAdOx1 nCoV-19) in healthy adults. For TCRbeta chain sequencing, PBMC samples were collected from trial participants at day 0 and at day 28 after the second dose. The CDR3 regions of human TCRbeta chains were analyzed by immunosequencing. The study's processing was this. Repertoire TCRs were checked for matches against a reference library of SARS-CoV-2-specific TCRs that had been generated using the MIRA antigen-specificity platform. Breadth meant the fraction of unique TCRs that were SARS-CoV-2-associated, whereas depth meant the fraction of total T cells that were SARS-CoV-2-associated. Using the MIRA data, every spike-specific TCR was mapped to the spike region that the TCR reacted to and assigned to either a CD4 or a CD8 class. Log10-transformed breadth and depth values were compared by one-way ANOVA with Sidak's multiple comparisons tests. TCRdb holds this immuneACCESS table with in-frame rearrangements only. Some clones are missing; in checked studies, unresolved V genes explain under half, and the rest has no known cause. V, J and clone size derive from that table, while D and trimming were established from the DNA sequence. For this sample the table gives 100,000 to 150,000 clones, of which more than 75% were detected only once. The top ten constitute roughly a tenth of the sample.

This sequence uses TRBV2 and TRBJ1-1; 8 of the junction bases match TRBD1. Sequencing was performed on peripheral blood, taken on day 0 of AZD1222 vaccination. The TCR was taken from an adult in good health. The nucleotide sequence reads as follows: TGTGCCAGCAGTGACGCCGGACAGGGTTTGGTCGCTTTCTTT. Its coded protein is CASSDAGQGLVAFF.